This T cell receptor (beta chain) was recorded in a study of blood T cell repertoires in COVID-19. Measured with immunoSEQ multiplex PCR; TCRdb has only the in-frame clones, and not every one. Counted here are 52,000 or so clones, approximately 85% occurring once; the ten biggest clones make up approximately 12%. The sequencing sample was made of peripheral blood. The clonotype originates from a human donor in a cohort sampled during active COVID-19.

Here the CDR3 DNA reads TGTGCCAGTAGTATGGGACAGGGGTACGCGAATAGCAATCAGCCCCAGCATTTT. Translation gives CASSMGQGYANSNQPQHF. The chain carries TRBV19 and TRBJ1-5; 10 positions agree with TRBD1. The CDR3 has 18 residues. V was pared by 3 bases and J by 0 bases, with 8 bases of the junction left unmatched. Germline-derived CDR1 and CDR2 are LNHDA and SQIVND (reference sequence). Looking up the rest from reference TRBV19 and TRBJ1-5 gives the full variable domain: DGGITQSPKYLFRKEGQNVTLSCEQNLNHDAMYWYRQDPGQGLRLIYYSQIVNDFQKGDIAEGYSVSREKKESFPLTVTSAQKNPTAFYLCASSMGQGYANSNQPQHFGDGTRLSIL.